This passage covers 12 T cell receptor beta chains from one sample sequenced in a study of T cell responses to AZD1222 COVID-19 vaccine. The protocol was immunoSEQ multiplex PCR, while the TCRdb copy is restricted to in-frame clones and leaves out a portion. This sample has approximately 160,000 clones; 85% to 95% occur once, and the top ten carry more than 0.8%. The specimen was peripheral blood, collected on day 0 of AZD1222 vaccination. The receptors derive from an adult in good health.

The chain couples TRBV5-6 to TRBJ2-1; 8 bases map to TRBD2. The CDR3 has 12 residues. With 4 bases clipped from V and 7 bases from J, the junction kept 1 base outside the gene matches. The germline CDR1 and CDR2 sequences are SGHDT and YYEEEE. CDR3 coding DNA: TGTGCCAGCAGCCCGGGGGGGAATGAGCAGTTCTTC. Translating it yields CASSPGGNEQFF.

This sequence joins TRBV5-1 and TRBJ2-3; 7 positions agree with TRBD1. The V gene's germline CDR1 is SGHRS and CDR2 YFSETQ. The V and J ends lost 1 base and 5 bases, in that order; junction bases with no gene match: 7. The CDR3 loop spans 15 amino acids. This CDR3 is CASSLTRGREDTQYF. DNA of the CDR3: TGCGCCAGCAGCTTGACGAGGGGGCGCGAAGATACGCAGTATTTT.

The rearrangement links TRBV30 to TRBJ1-6; no clear D. The ends were cut back, 4 bases at V and 9 bases at J, with 10 bases in the middle. The length of the CDR3 is 12 residues. CDR1 GTSNPN and CDR2 SVGIG come from the germline V gene (reference sequence). Written as DNA, the CDR3 is TGTGCCTGGACCCGGTTTGGTTCACCCCTCCACTTT. Protein: CAWTRFGSPLHF.

V gene TRBV7-7 combines with J gene TRBJ2-3; 12 bases fit TRBD2. The V segment lost 5 bases and the J segment 8 bases; nucleotides outside the gene matches: 14. The CDR3 has 17 amino acids. The V gene's germline CDR1 is SSHAT and CDR2 FNYEAQ (reference sequence). CDR3 protein: CASSPRLAGDVVGTQYF. The CDR3 region has the DNA TGTGCCAGCAGCCCAAGACTAGCGGGGGATGTCGTTGGTACGCAGTATTTT.

The chain is built from TRBV6-1 and TRBJ2-7; 8 bases line up with TRBD1. V gave up 2 bases and J gave up 0 bases; unmatched junction bases: 0. Germline CDR1 is MNHNS and CDR2 is SASEGT. The CDR3 totals 14 residues. The CDR3 sequence: CASSEQGASYEQYF. In DNA form, the CDR3 reads TGTGCCAGCAGTGAACAGGGGGCCTCCTACGAGCAGTACTTC.

The chain has TRBV5-1 and TRBJ1-1; 8 bases are a match to TRBD1. The CDR3 runs 14 residues. Germline-derived CDR1 and CDR2 are SGHRS and YFSETQ. The junction had 3 bases not matched to a gene; V was cut back by 2 bases and J by 3 bases. The CDR3 sequence: CASSLKQGDTEAFF. The CDR3 DNA follows: TGCGCCAGCAGCTTAAAACAGGGGGACACTGAAGCTTTCTTT.

The rearrangement uses TRBV20-1 and TRBJ1-2; TRBD1 is a possible D gene (6 bases). Germline V gives CDR1 DFQATT, CDR2 SNEGSKA (reference sequence). The CDR3 length is 12 residues. Trimming took off 5 bases at V and 7 bases at J, with 14 bases between the two ends. The CDR3, as DNA: TGCAGTGCTGGTGGGGCAGGGGTTGGCTACACCTTC. The encoded protein is CSAGGAGVGYTF.

The chain joins TRBV6-2 or TRBV6-3 to TRBJ1-2; the D gene is possibly TRBD1 (6 bases). The CDR3 is 14 amino acids. Germline loops: CDR1 MNHEY, CDR2 SVGEGT. V was pared by 5 bases and J by 4 bases, with 14 bases between. Here the CDR3 reads CASSRDTALYGYTF. The DNA of the CDR3 is TGTGCCAGCAGTAGGGACACAGCCCTCTATGGCTACACCTTC.

This chain connects TRBV5-1 to TRBJ2-3, with D unclear. The germline V and J ends were trimmed by 4 bases and 0 bases, with 15 bases remaining between them. Germline lookup yields CDR1 SGHRS and CDR2 YFSETQ. The CDR3 consists of 16 residues. The CDR3 reads CASSIGDRASTDTQYF. In DNA form, the CDR3 reads TGCGCCAGCAGCATCGGTGATCGGGCTAGCACAGATACGCAGTATTTT.

The chain has TRBV5-4 and TRBJ1-3; D not certain. The V end lost 4 bases, the J end lost 0 bases, and 11 bases lay between the germline ends. The CDR3 totals 15 residues. In germline, CDR1 is SGHNT, CDR2 YYREEE (reference sequence). The chain's CDR3 is CASSPEAASGNTIYF. CDR3 sequence (DNA): TGTGCCAGCAGCCCGGAGGCAGCCTCTGGAAACACCATATATTTT.

V usage is TRBV18 and J usage is TRBJ2-7; D remains ambiguous. The V end lost 6 bases, the J end lost 4 bases, and 10 bases lay between the germline ends. CDR1 and CDR2 from the germline V gene are KGHSH and LQKENI. This CDR3 is built from 12 residues. This chain's CDR3 is CASSYLGYEQYF. The CDR3 nucleotides are TGTGCCAGCTCGTATTTAGGATACGAGCAGTACTTC.

The chain joins TRBV7-9 to TRBJ2-2; 7 positions agree with TRBD1. Germline CDR1 and CDR2: SEHNR and FQNEAQ (reference sequence). CDR3 length equals 14 residues. J was trimmed by 6 bases and V by 1 base; bases with no gene match: 2. The CDR3 protein is CASSLGTGAGELFF. The CDR3 DNA reads as TGTGCCAGCAGCTTAGGGACAGGCGCCGGGGAGCTGTTTTTT.